One and the same sample provided the 3 T cell receptor beta chains below, sequenced in a study of identical twins listed by TCRdb under 2016. The library was prepared using 5' RACE. The sequencing machine was an Illumina HiSeq 2000. TCRdb reprocessed the public reads (quality trimming at Q25 with fastp, clone calling with MiXCR) and kept in-frame beta chains. Under each unique CDR3 protein, matching rows form one entry showing the most common genes and DNA. Present in this sample are about 530,000 distinct CDR3 sequences, 13% to 15% of which were seen just once. The ten largest clones take up less than 0.5% of the sample. The sample was also linked to a second study, of yellow fever vaccine responses in identical twins.

Sequencing was done on a sample of CD4+ T cells sorted from blood. Receptors were obtained from a woman younger than 30 in good health.

The CDR3 DNA reads as TGTGCCAGCAGGCATACATCGACTAGCGGGGGGGCTAAGTCCGGGGAGCTGTTTTTT. Translated, it gives CASRHTSTSGGAKSGELFF. The chain couples TRBV11-2 to TRBJ2-2; TRBD2 aligns across 14 bases. The CDR3 runs to 19 residues. Trimming took 6 bases from V and 6 from J; bases not matched to a gene: 15. Germline V gene lookup returns CDR1 SGHAT and CDR2 FQNNGV.

This clonotype was picked up a small number of times. The chain combines TRBV3-1 with TRBJ1-2, with D unclear. This CDR3 has 12 residues. V lost 1 base, J lost 8 bases, and 8 bases lay in between. CDR1 LGHDT and CDR2 YNNKEL come from the germline V gene (reference sequence). In DNA form, the CDR3 reads TGTGCCAGCAGCCAAGGAGGGAAAGGCTACACCTTC. It is translated as CASSQGGKGYTF.

The chain joins TRBV6-5 to TRBJ2-1; 11 bases are shared with TRBD2. With V trimmed by 2 bases and J by 7 bases, 1 base remained unmatched. The CDR3 runs 14 residues. Germline V gene data show CDR1 as MNHEY and CDR2 as SVGAGI. The CDR3 region is CASSYASGGNEQFF. CDR3 nucleotides: TGTGCCAGCAGTTACGCTAGCGGGGGGAATGAGCAGTTCTTC.